This T cell receptor beta chain was profiled in a study of cytomegalovirus exposure and HLA in healthy donors. Study background: The roughly 120 validation repertoires, a later analysis reported, used the same platform as the approximately 630 first-cohort repertoires. Study outcomes and limitations: The classifier was said to identify cytomegalovirus status with high specificity and sensitivity. Associated with cytomegalovirus, according to the listing, were 150 to 200 TCR beta chains.

Here immunoSEQ multiplex PCR was the method, and the copy in TCRdb shows in-frame clones only, minus some. The table lists approximately 150,000 clones, roughly 91% of them singletons. This clone was picked up a small number of times. Its antigen is unidentified. The CDR3 runs 11 residues. Per the germline V gene, CDR1 is SNHLY and CDR2 is FYNNEI. V dropped 7 bases and J dropped 10 bases, with 11 bases sitting between them. This TCR derives from a woman under 30 in good health and CMV-seropositive. The genes are TRBV2 and TRBJ2-1; TRBD1 might be the D (6 bases). The sample taken for sequencing was PBMCs. Written as DNA, the CDR3 is TGTGCCAGCAAGGTCCAGGGGGAGCAGTTCTTC. Protein sequence: CASKVQGEQFF. The full variable domain, with the rest looked up from reference TRBV2 and TRBJ2-1, is EPEVTQTPSHQVTQMGQEVILRCVPISNHLYFYWYRQILGQKVEFLVSFYNNEISEKSEIFDDQFSVERPDGSNFTLKIRSTKLEDSAMYFCASKVQGEQFFGPGTRLTVL.